This T cell receptor (beta chain) was retrieved from a study of cytomegalovirus exposure and HLA in healthy donors. Study results and limitations: Being indistinguishable, some V segments were excluded, TRBV6-2 and TRBV6-3 among them. High sensitivity and specificity were reportedly achieved when the classifier diagnosed cytomegalovirus status. Within an earlier analysis, most TCR beta V segments proved productive either about 87% or about 30% of the time.

To note about this clone: The antigen is undetermined.

Both 60 Vbeta primers and 13 Jbeta primers went into the PCR. Assay used: immunoSEQ multiplex PCR; TCRdb lists only in-frame clones, some missing. The sample lists 99,000 or so clones; over 60% were seen once. V was clipped by 6 bases and J by 1 base, with 13 bases between them. This CDR3 is 15 amino acids long. Per germline, CDR1 MNHNS and CDR2 SASEGT. The chain joins TRBV6-1 to TRBJ2-4, with D possibly matching TRBD1 (6 bases). The source of this sequence is a man in his fifties or sixties in good health and CMV-seropositive. The sample consisted of PBMCs. In DNA form, the CDR3 reads TGTGCCAGCAGCACAGGGCGTTACGCCAAAAACATTCAGTACTTC. Protein: CASSTGRYAKNIQYF.